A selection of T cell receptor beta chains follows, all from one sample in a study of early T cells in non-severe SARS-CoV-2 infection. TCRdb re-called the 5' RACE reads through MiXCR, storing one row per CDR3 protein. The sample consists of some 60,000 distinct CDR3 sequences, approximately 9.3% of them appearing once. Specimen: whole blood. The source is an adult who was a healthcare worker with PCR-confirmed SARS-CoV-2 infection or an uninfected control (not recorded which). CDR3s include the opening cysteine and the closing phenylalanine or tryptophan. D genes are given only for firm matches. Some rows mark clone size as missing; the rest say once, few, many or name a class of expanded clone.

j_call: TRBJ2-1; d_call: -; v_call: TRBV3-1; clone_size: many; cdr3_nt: TGTGCCAGCAGCCAAGGAAACAATGAGCAGTTCTTC; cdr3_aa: CASSQGNNEQFF
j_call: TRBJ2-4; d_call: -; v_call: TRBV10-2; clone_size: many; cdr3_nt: TGCGCCAGCAGTGCGGGTCCGAACATTCAGTACTTC; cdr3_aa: CASSAGPNIQYF
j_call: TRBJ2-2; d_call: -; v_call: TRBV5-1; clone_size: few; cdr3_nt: TGCGCCAGCAGCCTACAGCCCGGGGAGCTGTTTTTT; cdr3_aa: CASSLQPGELFF
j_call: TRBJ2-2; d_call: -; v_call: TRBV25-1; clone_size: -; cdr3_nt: TGTGCCAGCAGTGACAGAACCGGGGAGCTGTTTTTT; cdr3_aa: CASSDRTGELFF
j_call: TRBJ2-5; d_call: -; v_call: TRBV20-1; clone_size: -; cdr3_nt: TGCAGTGCTAGATTCCGGGGTTTCCAAGAGACCCAGTACTTC; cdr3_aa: CSARFRGFQETQYF
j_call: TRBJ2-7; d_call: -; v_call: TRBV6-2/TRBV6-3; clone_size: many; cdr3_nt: TGTGCCAGCAGTTATGGGTCGGTGCGATACTTC; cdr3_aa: CASSYGSVRYF
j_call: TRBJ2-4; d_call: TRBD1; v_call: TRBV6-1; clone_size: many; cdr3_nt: TGTGCCAGCAGTGAGGGGACAGGGGGAGTCGACAAAAACATTCAGTACTTC; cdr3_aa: CASSEGTGGVDKNIQYF
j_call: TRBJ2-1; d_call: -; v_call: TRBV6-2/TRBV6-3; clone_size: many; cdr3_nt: TGTGCCAGCAGCTTTCCTCATGAGCAGTTCTTC; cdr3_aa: CASSFPHEQFF
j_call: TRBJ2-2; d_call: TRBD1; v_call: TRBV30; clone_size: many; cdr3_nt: TGTGCCTGGTTGTCCCGGGACAGGGGATACATCGGGGAGCTGTTTTTT; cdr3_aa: CAWLSRDRGYIGELFF
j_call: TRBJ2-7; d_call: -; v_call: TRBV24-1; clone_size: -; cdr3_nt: TGTGCCACCAGTGGATCCTCACCCTACGAGCAGTACTTC; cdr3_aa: CATSGSSPYEQYF
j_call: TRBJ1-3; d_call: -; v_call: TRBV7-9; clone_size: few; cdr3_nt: TGTGCCAGCAGCTTAGCGGGATGGGCTGGAAACACCATATATTTT; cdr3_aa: CASSLAGWAGNTIYF
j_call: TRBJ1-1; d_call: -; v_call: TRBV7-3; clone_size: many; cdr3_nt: TGTGCCAGCAGCTTAAGGGCAGTTGGGCGGGGAGACACTGAAGCTTTCTTT; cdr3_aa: CASSLRAVGRGDTEAFF
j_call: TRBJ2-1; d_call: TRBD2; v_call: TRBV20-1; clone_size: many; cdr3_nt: TGCAGTGCTAGAGACTCCCTAGGAAGCGGGAGGGCCTTCGATGAGCAGTTCTTC; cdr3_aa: CSARDSLGSGRAFDEQFF
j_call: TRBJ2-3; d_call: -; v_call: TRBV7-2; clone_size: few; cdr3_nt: TGTGCCAGCAGCTATGGGGGCCCAGATACGCAGTATTTT; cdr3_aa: CASSYGGPDTQYF
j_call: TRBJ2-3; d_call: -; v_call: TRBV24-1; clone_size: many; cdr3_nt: TGTGCCACCAGTGATTACCTTACAGATACGCAGTATTTT; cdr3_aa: CATSDYLTDTQYF
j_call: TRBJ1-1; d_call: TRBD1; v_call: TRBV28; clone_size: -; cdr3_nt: TGTGCCAGCAGCTACATTACAGGGGGCGTGAACACTGAAGCTTTCTTT; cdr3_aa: CASSYITGGVNTEAFF
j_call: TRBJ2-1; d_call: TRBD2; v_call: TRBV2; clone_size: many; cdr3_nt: TGTGCCAGCAGGCCGGGACTAGCTTGGGATGAGCAGTTCTTC; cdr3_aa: CASRPGLAWDEQFF
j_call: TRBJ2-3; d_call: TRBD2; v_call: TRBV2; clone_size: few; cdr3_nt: TGTGCCAGTAAGCGACTAGCTCCGGAAGGCGCAGATACGCAGTATTTT; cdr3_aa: CASKRLAPEGADTQYF
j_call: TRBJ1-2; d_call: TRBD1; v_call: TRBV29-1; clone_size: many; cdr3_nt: TGCAGCGTCCCGACAGGGGGAAGAAGCGGCTACACCTTC; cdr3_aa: CSVPTGGRSGYTF
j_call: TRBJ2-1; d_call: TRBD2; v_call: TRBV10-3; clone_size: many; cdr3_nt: TGTGCCATCAGTCGCCCTAGCGGGACCCACAATGAGCAGTTCTTC; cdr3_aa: CAISRPSGTHNEQFF
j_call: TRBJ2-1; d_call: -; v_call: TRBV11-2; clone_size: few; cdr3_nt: TGTGCCAGCAGCGTCTCACTGGACAATGAGCAGTTCTTC; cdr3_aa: CASSVSLDNEQFF
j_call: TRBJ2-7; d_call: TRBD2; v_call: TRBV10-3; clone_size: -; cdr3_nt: TGTGCCATCAGTGCGCAAGCGGGAGGGCACGAGCAGTACTTC; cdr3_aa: CAISAQAGGHEQYF
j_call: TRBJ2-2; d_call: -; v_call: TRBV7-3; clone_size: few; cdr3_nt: TGTGCCAGCAGCTCGTTCACAGGGAGAGAAACCGGGGAGCTGTTTTTT; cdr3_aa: CASSSFTGRETGELFF
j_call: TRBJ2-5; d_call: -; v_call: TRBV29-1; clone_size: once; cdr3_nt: TGCAGCGTTGATGCCAACCAAGAGACCCAGTACTTC; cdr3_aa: CSVDANQETQYF
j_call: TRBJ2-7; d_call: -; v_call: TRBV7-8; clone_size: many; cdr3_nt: TGTGCCAGCAGCTCACCAAATGCCGAACAGGGTCGGGCCCGGGGACCCTACGAGCAGTACTTC; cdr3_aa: CASSSPNAEQGRARGPYEQYF
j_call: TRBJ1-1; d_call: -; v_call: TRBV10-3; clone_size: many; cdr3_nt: TGTGCCATCAGTGTGGGGGATAAGAACACTGAAGCTTTCTTT; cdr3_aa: CAISVGDKNTEAFF
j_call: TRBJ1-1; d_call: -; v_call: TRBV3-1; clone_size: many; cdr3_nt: TGTGCCAGCAGCCCTGGACAGAACCGGAGGGCTTTCTTT; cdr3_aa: CASSPGQNRRAFF
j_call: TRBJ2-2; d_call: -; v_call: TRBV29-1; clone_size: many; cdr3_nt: TGCAGCGTTGATCATCCCGTCACCGGGGAGCTGTTTTTT; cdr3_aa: CSVDHPVTGELFF